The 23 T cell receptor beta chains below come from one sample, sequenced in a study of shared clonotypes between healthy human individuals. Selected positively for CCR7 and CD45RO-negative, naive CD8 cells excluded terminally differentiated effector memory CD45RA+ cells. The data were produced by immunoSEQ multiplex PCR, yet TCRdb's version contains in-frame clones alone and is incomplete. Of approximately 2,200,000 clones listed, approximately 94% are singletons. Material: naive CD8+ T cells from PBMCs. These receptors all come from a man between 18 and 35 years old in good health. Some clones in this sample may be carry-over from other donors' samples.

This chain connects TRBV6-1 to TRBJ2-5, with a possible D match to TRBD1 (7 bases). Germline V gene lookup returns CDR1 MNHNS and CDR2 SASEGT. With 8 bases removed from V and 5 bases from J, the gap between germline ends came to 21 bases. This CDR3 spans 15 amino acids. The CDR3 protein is CASPDNRGRGETQYF. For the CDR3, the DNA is TGTGCCAGCCCAGATAACAGGGGACGGGGGGAGACCCAGTACTTC.

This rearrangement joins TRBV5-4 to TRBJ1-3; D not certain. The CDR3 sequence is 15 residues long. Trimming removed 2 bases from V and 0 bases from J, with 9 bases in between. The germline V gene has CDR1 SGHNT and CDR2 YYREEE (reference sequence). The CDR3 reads CASSLAGPSGNTIYF. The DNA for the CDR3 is TGTGCCAGCAGCTTAGCGGGTCCCTCTGGAAACACCATATATTTT.

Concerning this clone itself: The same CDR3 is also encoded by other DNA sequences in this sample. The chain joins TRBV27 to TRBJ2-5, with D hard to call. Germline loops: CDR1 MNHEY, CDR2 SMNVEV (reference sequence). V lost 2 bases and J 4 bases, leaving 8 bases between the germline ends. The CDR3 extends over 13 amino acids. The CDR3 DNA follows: TGTGCCAGCAGTTTAAATGCTGGAGAGACCCAGTACTTC. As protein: CASSLNAGETQYF.

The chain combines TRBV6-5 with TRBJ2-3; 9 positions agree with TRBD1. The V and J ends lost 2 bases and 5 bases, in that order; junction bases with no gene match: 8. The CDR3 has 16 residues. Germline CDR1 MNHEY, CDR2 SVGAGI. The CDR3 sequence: CASSYTLQGAGDTQYF. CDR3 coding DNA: TGTGCCAGCAGTTACACCTTACAGGGGGCAGGAGATACGCAGTATTTT.

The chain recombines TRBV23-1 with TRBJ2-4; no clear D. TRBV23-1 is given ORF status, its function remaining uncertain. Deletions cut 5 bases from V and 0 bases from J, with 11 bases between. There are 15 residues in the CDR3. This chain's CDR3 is CASSATQLAKNIQYF. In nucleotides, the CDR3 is TGCGCCAGCAGTGCGACACAGTTAGCCAAAAACATTCAGTACTTC.

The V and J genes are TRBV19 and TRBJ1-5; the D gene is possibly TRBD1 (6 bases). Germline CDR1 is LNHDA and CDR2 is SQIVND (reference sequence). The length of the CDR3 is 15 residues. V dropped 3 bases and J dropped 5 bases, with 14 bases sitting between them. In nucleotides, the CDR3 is TGTGCCAGTAGTATCCCGGGACATTTGGATCAGCCCCAGCATTTT. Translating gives CASSIPGHLDQPQHF.

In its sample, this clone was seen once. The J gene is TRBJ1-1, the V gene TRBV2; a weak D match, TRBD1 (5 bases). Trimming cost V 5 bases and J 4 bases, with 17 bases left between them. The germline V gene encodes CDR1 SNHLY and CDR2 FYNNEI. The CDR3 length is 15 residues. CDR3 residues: CASSTRVGGGTEAFF. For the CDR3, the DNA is TGTGCCAGCAGTACTAGGGTCGGGGGGGGCACTGAAGCTTTCTTT.

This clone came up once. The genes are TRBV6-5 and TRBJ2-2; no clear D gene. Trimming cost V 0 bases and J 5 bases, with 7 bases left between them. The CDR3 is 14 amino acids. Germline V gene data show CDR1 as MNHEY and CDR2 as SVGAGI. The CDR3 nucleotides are TGTGCCAGCAGTTACTCAGCCCGAACCGGGGAGCTGTTTTTT. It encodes CASSYSARTGELFF.

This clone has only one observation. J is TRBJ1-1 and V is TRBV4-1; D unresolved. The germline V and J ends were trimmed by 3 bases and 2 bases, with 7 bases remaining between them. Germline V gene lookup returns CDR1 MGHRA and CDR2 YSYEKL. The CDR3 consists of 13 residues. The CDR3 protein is CASSQPGNTEAFF. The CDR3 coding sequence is TGCGCCAGCAGCCAGCCGGGCAACACTGAAGCTTTCTTT.

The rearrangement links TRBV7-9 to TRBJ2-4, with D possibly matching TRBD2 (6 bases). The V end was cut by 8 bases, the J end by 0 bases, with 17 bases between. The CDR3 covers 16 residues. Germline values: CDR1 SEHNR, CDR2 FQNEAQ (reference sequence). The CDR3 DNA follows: TGTGCCAGCGGACCCCGCGGGATTCTAGCCAAAAACATTCAGTACTTC. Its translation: CASGPRGILAKNIQYF.

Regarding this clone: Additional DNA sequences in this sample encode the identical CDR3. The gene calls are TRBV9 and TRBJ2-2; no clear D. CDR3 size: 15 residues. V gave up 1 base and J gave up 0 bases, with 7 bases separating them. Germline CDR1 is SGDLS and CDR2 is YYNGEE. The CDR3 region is CASSVSGANTGELFF. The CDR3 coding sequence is TGTGCCAGCAGCGTATCCGGCGCGAACACCGGGGAGCTGTTTTTT.

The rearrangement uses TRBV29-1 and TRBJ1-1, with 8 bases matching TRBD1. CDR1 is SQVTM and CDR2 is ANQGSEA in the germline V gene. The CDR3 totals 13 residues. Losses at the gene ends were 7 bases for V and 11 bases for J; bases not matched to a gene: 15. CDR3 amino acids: CSAIVPGQARAFF. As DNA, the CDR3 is TGCAGCGCCATAGTCCCGGGACAGGCCAGGGCTTTCTTT.

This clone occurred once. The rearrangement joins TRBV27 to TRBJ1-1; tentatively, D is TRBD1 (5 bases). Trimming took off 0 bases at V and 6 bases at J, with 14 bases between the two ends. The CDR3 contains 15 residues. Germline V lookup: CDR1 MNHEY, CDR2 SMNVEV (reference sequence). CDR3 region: CASSLSPGLQAEAFF. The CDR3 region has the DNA TGTGCCAGCAGTTTATCCCCGGGACTTCAGGCTGAAGCTTTCTTT.

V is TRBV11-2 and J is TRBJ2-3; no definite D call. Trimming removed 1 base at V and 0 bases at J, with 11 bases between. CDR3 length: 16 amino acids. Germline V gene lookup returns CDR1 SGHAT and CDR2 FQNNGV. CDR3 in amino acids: CASSLAVSQSTDTQYF. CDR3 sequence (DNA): TGTGCCAGCAGCTTAGCCGTCAGCCAAAGCACAGATACGCAGTATTTT.

CDR3 coding DNA: TGTGCCAGCAGCTTCCAGTTACAGGGGAATAGGGATCAGCCCCAGCATTTT. The encoded protein is CASSFQLQGNRDQPQHF. V gene TRBV7-2 combines with J gene TRBJ1-5; 7 nucleotides agree with TRBD1. The junction had 13 bases not matched to a gene; V was cut back by 3 bases and J by 5 bases. From germline, CDR1 is SGHTA and CDR2 FQGNSA. The CDR3 length is 17 residues.

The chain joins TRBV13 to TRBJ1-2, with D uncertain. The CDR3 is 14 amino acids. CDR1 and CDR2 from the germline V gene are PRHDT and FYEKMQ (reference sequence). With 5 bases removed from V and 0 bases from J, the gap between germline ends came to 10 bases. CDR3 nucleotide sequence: TGTGCCAGCAGCCCATCGCGTTCTAACTATGGCTACACCTTC. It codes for CASSPSRSNYGYTF.

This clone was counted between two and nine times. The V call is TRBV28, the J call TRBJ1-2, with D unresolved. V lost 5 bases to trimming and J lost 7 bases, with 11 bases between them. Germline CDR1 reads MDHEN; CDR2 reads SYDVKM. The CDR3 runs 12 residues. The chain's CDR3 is CASSPGEGGYTF. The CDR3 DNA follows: TGTGCCAGCAGTCCCGGAGAGGGTGGCTACACCTTC.

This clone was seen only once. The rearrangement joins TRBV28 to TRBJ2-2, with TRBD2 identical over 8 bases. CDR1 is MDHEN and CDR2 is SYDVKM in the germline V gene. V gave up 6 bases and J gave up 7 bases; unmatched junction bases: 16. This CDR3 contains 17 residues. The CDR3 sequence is CASRTTSAPPGVGELFF. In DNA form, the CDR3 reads TGTGCCAGCAGAACGACTAGCGCACCGCCTGGGGTCGGGGAGCTGTTTTTT.

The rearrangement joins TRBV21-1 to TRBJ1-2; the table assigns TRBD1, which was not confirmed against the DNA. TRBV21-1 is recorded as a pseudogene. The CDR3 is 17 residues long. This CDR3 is CASSLTYRGPRNYGYTF. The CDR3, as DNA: TGTGCCAGCAGCCTTACTTACAGGGGGCCTCGCAACTATGGCTACACCTTC.

The CDR3 sequence is CASSPGTGGYYEQFF. CDR3 DNA sequence: TGTGCCAGCAGCCCAGGGACAGGGGGGTATTATGAGCAGTTCTTC. V and J are TRBV4-2 and TRBJ2-1, with 11 bases identical to TRBD1. The junction had 7 bases not matched to a gene; V was cut back by 4 bases and J by 8 bases. There are 15 residues in the CDR3. Germline V CDR1 and CDR2: LGHNA, YNFKEQ.

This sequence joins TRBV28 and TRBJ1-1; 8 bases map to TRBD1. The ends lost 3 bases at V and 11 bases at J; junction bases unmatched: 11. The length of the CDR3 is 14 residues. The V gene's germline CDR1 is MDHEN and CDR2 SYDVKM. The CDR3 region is CASSFGTGSSLAFF. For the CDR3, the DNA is TGTGCCAGCAGTTTTGGGACAGGAAGTTCTCTCGCTTTCTTT.

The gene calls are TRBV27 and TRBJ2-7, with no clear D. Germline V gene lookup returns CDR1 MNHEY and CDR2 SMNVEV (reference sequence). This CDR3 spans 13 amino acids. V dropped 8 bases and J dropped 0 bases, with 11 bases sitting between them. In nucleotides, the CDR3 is TGTGCCAGCGGACCCCGGCGCTCCTACGAGCAGTACTTC. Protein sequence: CASGPRRSYEQYF.

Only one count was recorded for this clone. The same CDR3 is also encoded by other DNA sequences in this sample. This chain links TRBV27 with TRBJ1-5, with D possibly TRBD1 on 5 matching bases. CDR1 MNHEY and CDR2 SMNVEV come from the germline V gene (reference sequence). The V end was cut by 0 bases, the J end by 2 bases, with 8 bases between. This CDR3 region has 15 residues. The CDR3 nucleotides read TGTGCCAGCAGTTTATCTTTCAGGGGCAATCAGCCCCAGCATTTT. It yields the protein CASSLSFRGNQPQHF.